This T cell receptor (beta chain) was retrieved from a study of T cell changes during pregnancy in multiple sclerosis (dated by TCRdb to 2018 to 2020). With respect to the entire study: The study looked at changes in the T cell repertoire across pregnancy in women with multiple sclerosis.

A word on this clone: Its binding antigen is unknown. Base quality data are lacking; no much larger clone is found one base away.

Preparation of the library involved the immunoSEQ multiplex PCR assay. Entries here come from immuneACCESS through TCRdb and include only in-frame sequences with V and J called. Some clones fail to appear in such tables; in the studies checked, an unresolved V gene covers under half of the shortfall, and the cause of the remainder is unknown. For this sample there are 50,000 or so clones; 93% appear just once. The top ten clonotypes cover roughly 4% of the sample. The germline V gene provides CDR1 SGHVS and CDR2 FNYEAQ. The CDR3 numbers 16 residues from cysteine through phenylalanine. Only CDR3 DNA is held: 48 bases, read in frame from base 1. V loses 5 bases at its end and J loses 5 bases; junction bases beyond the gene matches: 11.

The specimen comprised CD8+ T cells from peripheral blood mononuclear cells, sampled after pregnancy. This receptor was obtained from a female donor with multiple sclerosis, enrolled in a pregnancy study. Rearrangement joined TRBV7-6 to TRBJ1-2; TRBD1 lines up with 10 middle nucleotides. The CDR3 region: CASSPGQGGQLYGYTF. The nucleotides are TGTGCCAGCAGCCCCGGACAGGGGGGCCAACTTTATGGCTACACCTTC.